These 16 T cell receptor beta chains were all obtained from the same sample, sequenced in a study of T cells in Graves' hyperthyroidism and ophthalmopathy. TCR beta CDR3 sequences were amplified from RNA transcripts. The HTBI primer set was used in a first-round RT-PCR of the TCR CDR3. TCRdb reanalysed the multiplex PCR reads using MiXCR and keeps one entry per CDR3 protein. Here the sample spans 390,000 or so distinct CDR3 sequences, approximately 14% being singletons. Sequenced material: blood. Source of these receptors: a man aged 18 to 29 with Graves' ophthalmopathy.

This clonotype was picked up many times. The rearrangement links TRBV20-1 to TRBJ2-3, with 8 bases that match TRBD1. Per the germline V gene, CDR1 is DFQATT and CDR2 is SNEGSKA (reference sequence). This CDR3 region has 13 residues. Losses at the gene ends were 7 bases for V and 2 bases for J; bases not matched to a gene: 5. The CDR3 coding sequence is TGCAGTGTGACAGGGGATCCCACAGATACGCAGTATTTT. It encodes CSVTGDPTDTQYF.

The chain uses TRBV11-3 and TRBJ2-5; 8 bases match TRBD1. The V gene end was trimmed by 1 base and the J gene end by 4 bases; junction bases not matched to a gene: 5. Per germline, CDR1 SGHNT and CDR2 YENEEA. The CDR3 is made up of 15 amino acids. The CDR3 nucleotides are TGTGCCAGCAGCTTAGCCAGGGGGCGCGGAGAGACCCAGTACTTC. Encoded protein: CASSLARGRGETQYF.

The chain employs TRBV19 and TRBJ1-4; 10 bases match TRBD1. J lost 5 bases, V lost 5 bases, and 5 bases had no gene match. CDR3 length equals 15 residues. Germline V CDR1 and CDR2: LNHDA, SQIVND (reference sequence). CDR3 in amino acids: CASSVTGGINEKLFF. As DNA, the CDR3 is TGTGCCAGTAGTGTGACAGGGGGCATAAATGAAAAACTGTTTTTT.

This clonotype appeared many times. V gene TRBV20-1 combines with J gene TRBJ2-5, with unresolved D. The CDR3 loop spans 13 amino acids. The V and J ends lost 5 bases and 2 bases respectively, with 12 bases between them. Per germline, CDR1 DFQATT and CDR2 SNEGSKA (reference sequence). The CDR3 DNA is TGCAGTGCTCGACCCCCCGGGCAAGAGACCCAGTACTTC. Amino acids: CSARPPGQETQYF.

This clonotype was counted ten times or more. The chain employs TRBV7-9 and TRBJ2-5; D is unclear. V was shortened by 10 bases and J by 1 base, with 16 bases between the two germline ends. CDR3 size: 14 residues. Germline values: CDR1 SEHNR, CDR2 FQNEAQ (reference sequence). CDR3 sequence reads: CATSLGFSQETQYF. The CDR3 nucleotides are TGTGCCACCTCGCTTGGCTTTTCCCAAGAGACCCAGTACTTC.

The J gene is TRBJ1-5, the V gene TRBV6-1; no clear D. The CDR3 covers 14 residues. Germline V lookup: CDR1 MNHNS, CDR2 SASEGT. V lost 4 bases and J 0 bases, leaving 7 bases between the germline ends. In DNA, the CDR3 is TGTGCCAGCAGTGGTTACACTAGCAATCAGCCCCAGCATTTT. It encodes CASSGYTSNQPQHF.

This clonotype has a count of ten or more. The gene calls are TRBV6-5 and TRBJ2-7; D is unresolved. The CDR3 loop spans 13 amino acids. Germline loops: CDR1 MNHEY, CDR2 SVGAGI. V was pared by 0 bases and J by 4 bases, with 7 bases between. The DNA of the CDR3 is TGTGCCAGCAGTTACTCGCACGGGTACGAGCAGTACTTC. Its translation is CASSYSHGYEQYF.

This clonotype was counted ten times or more. The J gene is TRBJ1-1, the V gene TRBV29-1; 8 nucleotides match TRBD1. The CDR3 contains 14 residues. V lost 7 bases and J lost 3; bases outside the gene matches: 10. Per germline, CDR1 SQVTM and CDR2 ANQGSEA. The CDR3 coding sequence is TGCAGCGCCAGATTCCTACAGGGGGACACTGAAGCTTTCTTT. Its translation: CSARFLQGDTEAFF.

This clonotype was seen only a few times. This chain connects TRBV10-3 to TRBJ2-3; 7 bases map to TRBD2. The length of the CDR3 is 14 residues. Per germline, CDR1 ENHRY and CDR2 SYGVKD. The junction had 3 bases not matched to a gene; V was cut back by 2 bases and J by 4 bases. This chain's CDR3 is CAISEVAGADTQYF. Here the CDR3 DNA reads TGTGCCATCAGTGAGGTTGCGGGGGCAGATACGCAGTATTTT.

This clonotype has more than one count but fewer than ten. The genes are TRBV19 and TRBJ1-1; TRBD1 might be the D (6 bases). The CDR3 sequence is 13 residues long. The V and J ends lost 6 bases and 5 bases respectively, with 13 bases between them. The germline V gene has CDR1 LNHDA and CDR2 SQIVND (reference sequence). CDR3 amino acids: CASRGGRGTEAFF. CDR3 coding DNA: TGTGCCAGTAGGGGAGGTAGGGGGACTGAAGCTTTCTTT.

V is TRBV7-8 and J is TRBJ1-5, with D tentatively TRBD1 (6 bases). Germline V CDR1 and CDR2: SGHVS, FQNEAQ. Trimming pared 3 bases from V and 4 bases from J, leaving 10 bases between. The CDR3 length is 14 residues. This chain's CDR3 is CASSFGTRNQPQHF. CDR3 DNA sequence: TGTGCCAGCAGCTTCGGGACACGGAATCAGCCCCAGCATTTT.

This clonotype was seen at least ten times. The chain combines TRBV18 with TRBJ2-1; 8 nucleotides match TRBD1. This CDR3 has 15 amino acids. Unmatched junction bases numbered 7, after V lost 2 bases and J lost 7 bases. The germline CDR1 and CDR2 sequences are KGHSH and LQKENI. Here the CDR3 DNA reads TGTGCCAGCTCACCAACAGGACAGGGATTGAATGAGCAGTTCTTC. Amino acid sequence: CASSPTGQGLNEQFF.

This chain uses TRBV18 with TRBJ2-7; 7 bases are shared with TRBD2. Germline V CDR1 and CDR2: KGHSH, LQKENI. V lost 6 bases to trimming and J lost 7 bases; unmatched junction nucleotides: 15. This CDR3 comprises 15 residues. CDR3 residues: CASSPSGAVSGEQYF. The CDR3 region has the DNA TGTGCCAGCTCTCCCAGCGGGGCTGTCTCTGGTGAGCAGTACTTC.

The chain carries TRBV28 and TRBJ2-1; no clear D gene. Germline lookup yields CDR1 MDHEN and CDR2 SYDVKM. This CDR3 is built from 13 residues. Trimming pared 3 bases from V and 5 bases from J, leaving 8 bases between. The CDR3 region is CASSLWADNEQFF. CDR3 coding DNA: TGTGCCAGCAGTTTGTGGGCAGACAATGAGCAGTTCTTC.

This clonotype showed up many times. This chain connects TRBV5-1 to TRBJ2-3; 12 bases align to TRBD1. J was trimmed by 4 bases and V by 6 bases; bases with no gene match: 6. The germline V gene has CDR1 SGHRS and CDR2 YFSETQ. The CDR3 covers 15 residues. In DNA, the CDR3 is TGCGCCAGCAACCCGGGACAGGGGGCCTCAGATACGCAGTATTTT. This translates into CASNPGQGASDTQYF.

This clonotype was counted ten times or more. The gene calls are TRBV3-1 and TRBJ2-7; D perhaps matches TRBD2 (6 bases). Per the germline V gene, CDR1 is LGHDT and CDR2 is YNNKEL (reference sequence). V shed 4 bases and J shed 8 bases, with 12 bases lying between them. The CDR3 totals 12 residues. CDR3 in amino acids: CASSPGGVQQYF. The CDR3 DNA reads as TGTGCCAGCAGCCCCGGCGGGGTGCAGCAGTACTTC.